This passage covers 2 T cell receptor beta chains from one sample sequenced in a study of T cell repertoires in cytomegalovirus infection. TCRdb reprocessed the reads via MiXCR and lists one record per CDR3 protein. The table shows about 310,000 distinct CDR3 sequences, with approximately 25% occurring only once. These receptors lack a known antigen. The source was cultured PBMCs, collected from culture after CMV antigen stimulation. The receptors were sampled from a human donor in good health (CMV status not recorded). Some clones in this sample may be carry-over from other donors' samples.

This clonotype came up a few times. The J gene is TRBJ1-5, the V gene TRBV19, with a possible D match to TRBD1 (5 bases). Trimming removed 0 bases from V and 8 bases from J, with 17 bases in between. The germline gives CDR1 LNHDA, CDR2 SQIVND (reference sequence). The CDR3 length is 16 residues. In nucleotides, the CDR3 is TGTGCCAGTAGTATAGATCGGGGACCCACGAGAAAGCCCCAGCATTTT. Translation gives CASSIDRGPTRKPQHF. The full variable domain, its missing parts supplied by reference TRBV19 and TRBJ1-5, is DGGITQSPKYLFRKEGQNVTLSCEQNLNHDAMYWYRQDPGQGLRLIYYSQIVNDFQKGDIAEGYSVSREKKESFPLTVTSAQKNPTAFYLCASSIDRGPTRKPQHFGDGTRLSIL.

Of note for this clonotype: A read error may be the cause here, since a much bigger clone is one base away. The CDR3 does not end in the conserved phenylalanine or tryptophan, so this is likely a read error. The J gene is TRBJ2-5, the V gene TRBV5-5; 11 bases match TRBD2. This CDR3 has 16 residues. CDR1 and CDR2 from the germline V gene are SGHKS and YYEKEE (reference sequence). V lost 1 base to trimming and J lost 4 bases; unmatched junction nucleotides: 6. The DNA for the CDR3 is TGTGCCAGCAGCTTGACTAGCGGGAGAAATGGAGAGACCCAGTACGTC. Encoded protein: CASSLTSGRNGETQYV.